The 23 T cell receptor beta chains given below trace back to one sample, sequenced in a study of blood T cell repertoires in COVID-19. Measured with immunoSEQ multiplex PCR; TCRdb has only the in-frame clones, and not every one. This repertoire shows some 250,000 clones, approximately 83% found once; its top ten account for about 2.9%. The sample comprised peripheral blood. These receptors all come from a woman in her 30s who had recovered from COVID-19.

The V and J genes are TRBV6-1 and TRBJ2-4; unclear D gene. Germline CDR1 is MNHNS and CDR2 is SASEGT. V dropped 2 bases and J dropped 0 bases, with 11 bases sitting between them. The length of the CDR3 is 16 residues. The CDR3 loop reads CASSELALGAKNIQYF. CDR3 sequence (DNA): TGTGCCAGCAGTGAATTGGCCCTAGGAGCCAAAAACATTCAGTACTTC.

The CDR3 region is CASSESAGKRETQYF. The CDR3 DNA sequence: TGTGCCAGCAGTGAATCTGCAGGGAAGAGAGAGACCCAGTACTTC. This chain connects TRBV2 to TRBJ2-5, with D maybe TRBD1 (5 bases). The CDR3 consists of 15 residues. V was trimmed by 2 bases and J by 4 bases, leaving 14 bases between them. The germline V gene has CDR1 SNHLY and CDR2 FYNNEI.

CDR3 protein: CASRTGTNEKLFF. The CDR3 DNA sequence: TGTGCCAGCAGAACAGGGACTAATGAAAAACTGTTTTTT. The chain links TRBV19 to TRBJ1-4, with D maybe TRBD1 (6 bases). This CDR3 comprises 13 residues. Looked up from germline, CDR1 is LNHDA and CDR2 is SQIVND (reference sequence). The V end lost 9 bases, the J end lost 2 bases, and 10 bases lay between the germline ends.

The rearrangement links TRBV19 to TRBJ1-2; the match to TRBD1 covers 12 bases. This CDR3 has 14 residues. Germline CDR1 and CDR2: LNHDA and SQIVND (reference sequence). Losses at the gene ends were 7 bases for V and 7 bases for J; bases not matched to a gene: 7. The CDR3 reads CASTAGQGARGYTF. CDR3 DNA: TGTGCCAGTACCGCGGGACAGGGGGCTCGTGGCTACACCTTC.

V gene TRBV6-5 combines with J gene TRBJ2-6; no firm D call. The CDR3 spans 15 residues. Trimming removed 6 bases at V and 0 bases at J, with 9 bases between. CDR1 and CDR2 from the germline V gene are MNHEY and SVGAGI. CDR3 nucleotide sequence: TGTGCCAGCAGCCAAACAGTCTCTGGGGCCAACGTCCTGACTTTC. Its protein product is CASSQTVSGANVLTF.

The chain employs TRBV7-9 and TRBJ2-5; 9 positions agree with TRBD2. The CDR3 is 14 amino acids. Per germline, CDR1 SEHNR and CDR2 FQNEAQ (reference sequence). V lost 8 bases, J lost 4 bases, and 8 bases stayed unmatched. The CDR3 loop is CASRLSGGSETQYF. The CDR3 DNA reads TGTGCCAGCCGACTTAGCGGGGGTTCAGAGACCCAGTACTTC.

The chain carries TRBV20-1 and TRBJ2-3, with 10 bases matching TRBD2. This CDR3 is 15 amino acids long. The V gene end was trimmed by 3 bases and the J gene end by 7 bases; junction bases not matched to a gene: 10. The germline V gene has CDR1 DFQATT and CDR2 SNEGSKA (reference sequence). The DNA for the CDR3 is TGCAGTGCTAGTTTTGCTAGCGGGGGCCCGAATACGCAGTATTTT. This codes for CSASFASGGPNTQYF.

This chain joins TRBV24-1 and TRBJ2-3, with TRBD2 matching 10 bases. V shed 2 bases, J shed 2 bases, and the junction held 12 bases outside the gene matches. The CDR3 runs to 19 residues. Germline V gene lookup returns CDR1 KGHDR and CDR2 SFDVKD. The CDR3 loop is CATSDWPSGGQRNTDTQYF. The DNA for the CDR3 is TGTGCCACCAGTGATTGGCCTAGCGGGGGCCAGAGGAACACAGATACGCAGTATTTT.

The chain employs TRBV9 and TRBJ2-1; tentative D call: TRBD2 (7 bases). Germline V gene sequence: CDR1 SGDLS, CDR2 YYNGEE. V shed 3 bases and J shed 7 bases, with 17 bases lying between them. The CDR3 is made up of 15 amino acids. The CDR3 here is CASSGSTGGRNEQFF. The CDR3 nucleotides are TGTGCCAGCAGCGGATCAACGGGGGGCAGGAATGAGCAGTTCTTC.

V is TRBV13 and J is TRBJ2-1, with a weak D call TRBD2 (7 bases). The CDR3 sequence is 15 residues long. The ends were cut back, 7 bases at V and 9 bases at J, with 22 bases in the middle. Germline CDR1 PRHDT, CDR2 FYEKMQ (reference sequence). CDR3 residues: CASIYTGGPAGEQFF. CDR3 in DNA: TGTGCCAGCATATACACGGGGGGCCCGGCGGGTGAGCAGTTCTTC.

The chain uses TRBV11-2 and TRBJ2-1, with D possibly TRBD1 on 5 matching bases. CDR1 is SGHAT, CDR2 FQNNGV, per germline. The V end lost 5 bases, the J end lost 2 bases, and 19 bases lay between the germline ends. This CDR3 contains 17 residues. The CDR3 coding sequence is TGTGCCAGCAGCACCACCAGAAGGGTAGGGGCCTACAATGAGCAGTTCTTC. As protein: CASSTTRRVGAYNEQFF.

The V call is TRBV27, the J call TRBJ2-3; 13 bases fit TRBD2. After removal of 3 bases from V and 5 bases from J, the junction contained 2 bases not matched to a gene. Germline V gene data show CDR1 as MNHEY and CDR2 as SMNVEV (reference sequence). CDR3 length equals 15 residues. The DNA of the CDR3 is TGTGCCAGCAGTTTCACTAGCGGGGGGGGAGATACGCAGTATTTT. It codes for CASSFTSGGGDTQYF.

This clone was seen a handful of times. The chain joins TRBV7-9 to TRBJ2-5, with 9 nucleotides matching TRBD2. This CDR3 has 16 amino acids. V was pared by 6 bases and J by 0 bases, with 8 bases of the junction left unmatched. Germline V gene data show CDR1 as SEHNR and CDR2 as FQNEAQ (reference sequence). CDR3 amino acids: CASSPQRGEYQETQYF. CDR3 bases: TGTGCCAGCAGTCCCCAGCGGGGGGAGTACCAAGAGACCCAGTACTTC.

V and J are TRBV14 and TRBJ2-7; 11 nucleotides line up with TRBD1. Germline lookup yields CDR1 SGHDN and CDR2 FVKESK. This CDR3 is 15 amino acids long. Trimming at V came to 4 bases and at J to 5 bases, leaving 7 bases not matched to a gene. The CDR3 DNA reads TGTGCCAGCAGCCCAGTGGGACAGGGGGTGAACGAGCAGTACTTC. Its translation is CASSPVGQGVNEQYF.

In its sample, this clone was seen once. The chain is built from TRBV6-6 and TRBJ1-3, with D maybe TRBD1 (5 bases). Between the trimmed V and J ends, which lost 6 bases and 0 bases, there was a span of 15 bases. CDR3 length equals 16 residues. Germline CDR1 MNHNY, CDR2 SVGAGI (reference sequence). The CDR3 region is CASSQKQVYSGNTIYF. The DNA for the CDR3 is TGTGCCAGCAGCCAGAAACAGGTTTACTCTGGAAACACCATATATTTT.

The chain links TRBV4-1 to TRBJ2-5; D is possibly TRBD1 (5 bases). The V gene's germline CDR1 is MGHRA and CDR2 YSYEKL. Trimming removed 0 bases from V and 2 bases from J, with 10 bases in between. The CDR3 spans 15 residues. The CDR3 coding sequence is TGCGCCAGCAGCCAAGATTACCAGGGACAAGAGACCCAGTACTTC. This codes for CASSQDYQGQETQYF.

The J gene is TRBJ2-7, the V gene TRBV21-1; the table's D call TRBD2 went unverified against the DNA. TRBV21-1 is marked as a pseudogene. This CDR3 comprises 15 residues. The CDR3 here is CASSKGGQGWPEQYF. The CDR3 nucleotides read TGTGCCAGCAGCAAGGGGGGGCAGGGTTGGCCCGAGCAGTACTTC.

The table lists this clone with many counts. The J gene is TRBJ1-3, the V gene TRBV5-1; possibly TRBD1 for D (6 bases). This CDR3 contains 14 residues. V was cut by 1 base and J by 1 base, with 6 bases left in between. CDR1 and CDR2 (germline): SGHRS, YFSETQ. CDR3 sequence reads: CASSLQGSGNTIYF. DNA for the CDR3: TGCGCCAGCAGCTTGCAGGGGTCTGGAAACACCATATATTTT.

V is TRBV7-9 and J is TRBJ2-4, with 11 nucleotides matching TRBD1. CDR3 length equals 16 residues. From germline, CDR1 is SEHNR and CDR2 FQNEAQ (reference sequence). The J segment lost 0 bases and the V segment lost 5 bases, leaving 3 bases of the junction unmatched. CDR3 nucleotides: TGTGCCAGCAGCCCGGACAGGGGGCTAGCCAAAAACATTCAGTACTTC. This encodes CASSPDRGLAKNIQYF.

DNA for the CDR3: TGTGCCAGCAGTTCCCCGACAGGATACACCGGGGAGCTGTTTTTT. Translating it yields CASSSPTGYTGELFF. V is TRBV27 and J is TRBJ2-2; possible D gene TRBD1, 6 bases. The CDR3 sequence is 15 residues long. Germline V gene sequence: CDR1 MNHEY, CDR2 SMNVEV (reference sequence). With 4 bases removed from V and 3 bases from J, the gap between germline ends came to 12 bases.

This chain connects TRBV9 to TRBJ2-3; 8 bases match TRBD2. V gave up 4 bases and J gave up 6 bases; unmatched junction bases: 10. From germline, CDR1 is SGDLS and CDR2 YYNGEE. This CDR3 spans 15 amino acids. The CDR3 DNA reads as TGTGCCAGCAGCCAACCCGGGACTAGTAGCGATACGCAGTATTTT. Protein product: CASSQPGTSSDTQYF.

The rearrangement uses TRBV12-5 and TRBJ2-3; D is uncertain. This CDR3 comprises 13 residues. Germline-derived CDR1 and CDR2 are LGHNT and FRNRAP. V lost 5 bases to trimming and J lost 2 bases, with 8 bases between them. The CDR3 protein is CASGTQHTDTQYF. In nucleotides, the CDR3 is TGTGCTAGTGGTACCCAACACACAGATACGCAGTATTTT.

The chain employs TRBV18 and TRBJ1-1; tentatively, D is TRBD1 (5 bases). This CDR3 is 15 amino acids long. Germline-derived CDR1 and CDR2 are KGHSH and LQKENI. Between the trimmed V and J ends, which lost 2 bases and 5 bases, there was a span of 15 bases. The CDR3 coding sequence is TGTGCCAGCTCACCAGTGTCAGGGTTTGCAACTGAAGCTTTCTTT. Translated: CASSPVSGFATEAFF.